These T cell receptor beta chains were read from a single sample in a study of tumor-infiltrating lymphocytes in primary liver carcinoma. TCRdb re-called the multiplex PCR reads with MiXCR, one entry per CDR3 protein. The sample shows about 330,000 distinct CDR3 sequences, almost 65% of them seen only once. Sequenced: peripheral blood. Every receptor here comes from a man in his forties with primary liver carcinoma and hepatitis B virus infection. Both conserved end residues are part of each CDR3. A D gene is named only where the DNA matches it firmly. Clone sizes are given selectively: once, few, many, or a class where the clone is expanded.

v_gene: TRBV10-2
abundance: .
d_gene: .
j_gene: TRBJ2-2
CDR3nt: TGCGCCAGCAACTTGACACGGGGGGCGCCCGGGGAGCTGTTTTTT
CDR3aa: CASNLTRGAPGELFF

v_gene: TRBV5-6
abundance: .
d_gene: .
j_gene: TRBJ2-1
CDR3nt: TGTGCCAGCAGCTTCACGAGCTCCCTTAATGAGCAGTTCTTC
CDR3aa: CASSFTSSLNEQFF

v_gene: TRBV5-6
abundance: few
d_gene: TRBD1
j_gene: TRBJ1-2
CDR3nt: TGTGCCAGCAGCTTGGTTGTGACAGGGAGCTACACCTTC
CDR3aa: CASSLVVTGSYTF

v_gene: TRBV5-1
abundance: .
d_gene: .
j_gene: TRBJ2-3
CDR3nt: TGCGCCAGCAGCAACGACGGTGCCACAGGTATGCAGTATTTT
CDR3aa: CASSNDGATGMQYF

v_gene: TRBV5-1
abundance: many
d_gene: .
j_gene: TRBJ2-1
CDR3nt: TGCGCCAGCAGTAACCCTGAGGGTGAGCAGTTCTTC
CDR3aa: CASSNPEGEQFF

v_gene: TRBV6-1
abundance: many
d_gene: .
j_gene: TRBJ2-1
CDR3nt: TGTGCCAGCAGTGCCCGACAGGTCCCCTACAATGAGCAGTTCTTC
CDR3aa: CASSARQVPYNEQFF

v_gene: TRBV12-3/TRBV12-4
abundance: .
d_gene: .
j_gene: TRBJ2-7
CDR3nt: TGTACCAGCAGTTTATGGGGGCGCTACGAGCAGTACTTC
CDR3aa: CTSSLWGRYEQYF

v_gene: TRBV4-3
abundance: .
d_gene: .
j_gene: TRBJ2-1
CDR3nt: TGTGCCAGCAGCCAAGAGGGGTCTAGTGTAGATGAGCAGTCCTTC
CDR3aa: CASSQEGSSVDEQSF

v_gene: TRBV6-2/TRBV6-3
abundance: .
d_gene: TRBD2
j_gene: TRBJ2-7
CDR3nt: TGTGCCAGCAGTTCTCCTACCGGACTAGCGGGAGGCTCACACGAGCAGTACTTC
CDR3aa: CASSSPTGLAGGSHEQYF

v_gene: TRBV6-4
abundance: once
d_gene: TRBD1
j_gene: TRBJ2-5
CDR3nt: TGTGCCAGCAGTAGGACAGGGGGCAGCACCCCAGAGACCCAGTACTTC
CDR3aa: CASSRTGGSTPETQYF

v_gene: TRBV11-2
abundance: .
d_gene: TRBD1
j_gene: TRBJ2-7
CDR3nt: TGTGCCAGCAGCGTTGGGACAGCCTCCGGCTCCTATGAGCAGTACTTC
CDR3aa: CASSVGTASGSYEQYF

v_gene: TRBV21-1
abundance: .
d_gene: .
j_gene: TRBJ1-6
CDR3nt: TGTGCCAGCAGCAAACCCAGGGAATCTAATTCACCCCTCCACTTT
CDR3aa: CASSKPRESNSPLHF

v_gene: TRBV6-6
abundance: many
d_gene: .
j_gene: TRBJ1-1
CDR3nt: TGTGCCAGCAGTTCCCTGGCATTCGGGGACACTGAAGCTTTCTTT
CDR3aa: CASSSLAFGDTEAFF

v_gene: TRBV18
abundance: .
d_gene: .
j_gene: TRBJ1-5
CDR3nt: TGTGCCAGCTCACCCGGACAGCTAGCTAGCAATCAGCCCCAGCATTTT
CDR3aa: CASSPGQLASNQPQHF

v_gene: TRBV11-2
abundance: medium-sized
d_gene: .
j_gene: TRBJ2-7
CDR3nt: TGTGCCAGCAGCTTAGTTGGCTTTTCAAGCTCCTACGAGCAGTACTTC
CDR3aa: CASSLVGFSSSYEQYF

v_gene: TRBV10-3
abundance: .
d_gene: .
j_gene: TRBJ2-7
CDR3nt: TGTGCCAGCCGCAGTCAGGATAGGGGGACCCCCTATGAGCAGTACTTC
CDR3aa: CASRSQDRGTPYEQYF

v_gene: TRBV11-2
abundance: once
d_gene: .
j_gene: TRBJ2-7
CDR3nt: TGTGCCAGCAGCATTGGCCGGACAGACTCCTACGAGCAGTACTTC
CDR3aa: CASSIGRTDSYEQYF

v_gene: TRBV4-2
abundance: many
d_gene: .
j_gene: TRBJ1-1
CDR3nt: TGTGCCAGCAGCCAAGATATTATTATTGCTGAAGCTTTCTTT
CDR3aa: CASSQDIIIAEAFF

v_gene: TRBV6-5
abundance: many
d_gene: .
j_gene: TRBJ2-7
CDR3nt: TGTGCCAGCAGAAGATTAAGACAGAGAACCTACGAGCAGTACTTC
CDR3aa: CASRRLRQRTYEQYF

v_gene: TRBV11-2
abundance: many
d_gene: .
j_gene: TRBJ2-2
CDR3nt: TGTGCCAGCAGCTCAGCCCCGTCAAACACCGGGGAGCTGTTTTTT
CDR3aa: CASSSAPSNTGELFF

v_gene: TRBV12-3/TRBV12-4
abundance: many
d_gene: .
j_gene: TRBJ1-3
CDR3nt: TGTGCCAGCAGTCCGAGAATGGGTTTCTCTGGAAACACCATATATTTT
CDR3aa: CASSPRMGFSGNTIYF

v_gene: TRBV7-9
abundance: few
d_gene: TRBD1
j_gene: TRBJ2-7
CDR3nt: TGTGCCAGCAGCTCGACAGGGGGAAGAGAGCAGTACTTC
CDR3aa: CASSSTGGREQYF

v_gene: TRBV11-2
abundance: .
d_gene: .
j_gene: TRBJ2-2
CDR3nt: TGTGCCAGCAGCCCCCGGACGGCGAACACCCGGGAGCTGTTTTTT
CDR3aa: CASSPRTANTRELFF

v_gene: TRBV7-3
abundance: .
d_gene: TRBD2
j_gene: TRBJ2-1
CDR3nt: TGTGCCATCAGCCGCACTAGCGGGGGATACAATGAGCAGTTCTTC
CDR3aa: CAISRTSGGYNEQFF

v_gene: TRBV6-1
abundance: many
d_gene: TRBD2
j_gene: TRBJ2-3
CDR3nt: TGTGCCAGCAGTGAAGTAGTAGCGGGAGGGCCGAATACGCAGTATTTT
CDR3aa: CASSEVVAGGPNTQYF

v_gene: TRBV5-5
abundance: .
d_gene: .
j_gene: TRBJ1-2
CDR3nt: TGTGCCAGCAGCTTGGATGGTCAGTACCTCGACTATGGCTACACCTTC
CDR3aa: CASSLDGQYLDYGYTF

v_gene: TRBV11-2
abundance: .
d_gene: .
j_gene: TRBJ1-1
CDR3nt: TGTGCCAGCGGTCAAACAGAGAGCACTGAAGCGTTCTTT
CDR3aa: CASGQTESTEAFF

v_gene: TRBV12-3/TRBV12-4
abundance: .
d_gene: .
j_gene: TRBJ1-1
CDR3nt: TGTGCCAGCAGTTCCCAAGAGGACACTGGGGCTTTCTTT
CDR3aa: CASSSQEDTGAFF

v_gene: TRBV11-2
abundance: .
d_gene: .
j_gene: TRBJ2-2
CDR3nt: TGTGCCAGTGGGCACGGACATAACACCGGGGAGCTGTTTTTT
CDR3aa: CASGHGHNTGELFF

v_gene: TRBV4-1
abundance: .
d_gene: .
j_gene: TRBJ2-7
CDR3nt: TGCACCAGTAGCCAAGAAGGAGATTACTACGAGCAGTACTTT
CDR3aa: CTSSQEGDYYEQYF

v_gene: TRBV14
abundance: .
d_gene: .
j_gene: TRBJ1-1
CDR3nt: TGTACCAGCAGCCAGGGAACAGGGACTGAAGCTTTCTTT
CDR3aa: CTSSQGTGTEAFF

v_gene: TRBV5-1
abundance: .
d_gene: TRBD2
j_gene: TRBJ2-3
CDR3nt: TGCGCCAGCTGCGAGCAGACTAGCGGGAGTTTATTGGATACGCAGTATTTT
CDR3aa: CASCEQTSGSLLDTQYF

v_gene: TRBV9
abundance: .
d_gene: TRBD1
j_gene: TRBJ1-6
CDR3nt: TGTGCCAGCAGAGCACTCGGACAGGGGCGGTATTCACCCCTCCACTTT
CDR3aa: CASRALGQGRYSPLHF

v_gene: TRBV7-9
abundance: .
d_gene: .
j_gene: TRBJ2-7
CDR3nt: TGTGCCAGCAGCCCAATGTCGCCGGGCAGGGCTCCCTCCTACGAGCAGTACTTC
CDR3aa: CASSPMSPGRAPSYEQYF

v_gene: TRBV5-4
abundance: .
d_gene: TRBD2
j_gene: TRBJ2-1
CDR3nt: TGTGCCAGCAGCCCTAAGCGGGAGGGTGGAAATGAGCAGTTCTTC
CDR3aa: CASSPKREGGNEQFF

v_gene: TRBV14
abundance: few
d_gene: TRBD2
j_gene: TRBJ2-2
CDR3nt: TGTGCCAGCAGCCACGACCTACCTAGCGGGCTCACCGGGGAGCTGTTTTTT
CDR3aa: CASSHDLPSGLTGELFF

v_gene: TRBV6-1
abundance: many
d_gene: .
j_gene: TRBJ2-5
CDR3nt: TGTGCCAGCCGTCGAACTCTCCAAGAGACCCAGTACTTC
CDR3aa: CASRRTLQETQYF

v_gene: TRBV6-5
abundance: .
d_gene: TRBD1
j_gene: TRBJ2-7
CDR3nt: TGTGCCAGCAAAATGACAGGGGCCTACGAGCAGTACTTC
CDR3aa: CASKMTGAYEQYF